The 3 T cell receptor beta chains below come from one sample, sequenced in a study of cytomegalovirus exposure and HLA in healthy donors. It was with 60 Vbeta and 13 Jbeta primers that the PCR ran. Assay: immunoSEQ multiplex PCR; the TCRdb copy retains only in-frame clones and omits some. The profile shows about 91,000 clones, 69% of them singletons. The material sequenced was PBMCs. The receptors were sampled from a female donor in good health and CMV-seronegative.

The chain has TRBV7-9 and TRBJ1-1; unclear D gene. The CDR3 is 14 amino acids. Germline assignment: CDR1 SEHNR and CDR2 FQNEAQ (reference sequence). Between the trimmed V and J ends, which lost 1 base and 1 base, there was a span of 7 bases. CDR3 amino acids: CASSLDPTNTEAFF. CDR3 bases: TGTGCCAGCAGCTTAGATCCTACGAACACTGAAGCTTTCTTT.

The chain couples TRBV19 to TRBJ2-7, with TRBD1 matching 7 bases. V shed 6 bases, J shed 2 bases, and the junction held 7 bases outside the gene matches. CDR3 size: 14 residues. From germline, CDR1 is LNHDA and CDR2 SQIVND (reference sequence). This CDR3 reads CASSSGTEPYEQYF. The CDR3 nucleotides are TGTGCCAGTAGCTCCGGGACAGAGCCCTACGAGCAGTACTTC.

The CDR3 protein is CASSSLGRQGGNTEAFF. Written as DNA, the CDR3 is TGTGCCAGCAGCTCCTTGGGCCGACAGGGAGGGAACACTGAAGCTTTCTTT. This chain uses TRBV7-2 with TRBJ1-1; 7 bases agree with TRBD1. CDR1 SGHTA and CDR2 FQGNSA come from the germline V gene. V was clipped by 4 bases and J by 1 base; unmatched bases: 12. The CDR3 is made up of 17 amino acids. The variable domain in full, with the rest retrieved from reference TRBV7-2 and TRBJ1-1, is GAGVSQSPSNKVTEKGKDVELRCDPISGHTALYWYRQSLGQGLEFLIYFQGNSAPDKSGLPSDRFSAERTGGSVSTLTIQRTQQEDSAVYLCASSSLGRQGGNTEAFFGQGTRLTVV.